The 13 T cell receptor beta chains below all came from one sample that was sequenced in a study of blood T cell repertoires in COVID-19. Profiled with immunoSEQ multiplex PCR; TCRdb holds only in-frame clones, not every one. Found here are 200,000 to 250,000 clones, approximately 84% of them singletons; the top ten hold roughly 2.3%. Specimen: peripheral blood. The receptors derive from an older woman with acute or convalescent COVID-19.

The chain carries TRBV5-1 and TRBJ2-1; D is perhaps TRBD1 (6 bases). The CDR3 is 15 amino acids. Between the trimmed V and J ends, which lost 0 bases and 7 bases, there was a span of 14 bases. Germline CDR1 reads SGHRS; CDR2 reads YFSETQ. This CDR3 is CASSLETGKKNEQFF. The DNA for the CDR3 is TGCGCCAGCAGCTTGGAAACAGGGAAGAAGAATGAGCAGTTCTTC.

V gene TRBV7-9 combines with J gene TRBJ2-7, with D perhaps matching TRBD2 (6 bases). The CDR3 extends over 17 amino acids. V gave up 5 bases and J gave up 3 bases, with 23 bases separating them. Germline values: CDR1 SEHNR, CDR2 FQNEAQ (reference sequence). CDR3 amino acids: CASSPMTGRGANYEQYF. The CDR3 DNA is TGTGCCAGCAGCCCAATGACGGGGCGGGGAGCAAACTACGAGCAGTACTTC.

The chain carries TRBV3-1 (or the pseudogene TRBV3-2) and TRBJ2-3, with D unresolved. This CDR3 is built from 15 residues. Germline V lookup: CDR1 LGHDT, CDR2 YNNKEL (reference sequence). V lost 4 bases, J lost 0 bases, and 11 bases lay in between. CDR3 amino acids: CASSLSETSTDTQYF. The CDR3 DNA reads as TGTGCCAGCAGCCTTTCCGAGACTAGCACAGATACGCAGTATTTT.

The chain uses TRBV2 and TRBJ1-6, with D possibly matching TRBD1 (5 bases). The CDR3 is made up of 13 amino acids. The germline V and J ends were trimmed by 3 bases and 19 bases, with 19 bases remaining between them. CDR1 is SNHLY, CDR2 FYNNEI, per germline. The CDR3 reads CASSDSPGELRHF. DNA of the CDR3: TGTGCCAGCAGTGACAGCCCGGGGGAGCTTAGACACTTT. Combining the CDR3 with reference TRBV2 and TRBJ1-6 gives the whole variable domain EPEVTQTPSHQVTQMGQEVILRCVPISNHLYFYWYRQILGQKVEFLVSFYNNEISEKSEIFDDQFSVERPDGSNFTLKIRSTKLEDSAMYFCASSDSPGELRHFGNGTRLTVT.

The rearrangement uses TRBV12-3 or TRBV12-4 and TRBJ2-7; D unresolved. V lost 3 bases to trimming and J lost 4 bases, with 7 bases between them. The CDR3 totals 12 residues. This CDR3 is CASSLNTYEQYF. The CDR3 DNA reads TGTGCCAGCAGTTTGAACACGTACGAGCAGTACTTC.

The chain employs TRBV27 and TRBJ2-7, with 12 positions matching TRBD1. The CDR3 is 15 amino acids. Per germline, CDR1 MNHEY and CDR2 SMNVEV (reference sequence). V trimming: 6 bases; J trimming: 8 bases; junction bases outside the gene matches: 11. The CDR3 loop is CASSPAGTGGNKQYF. DNA of the CDR3: TGTGCCAGCAGCCCTGCTGGGACAGGGGGCAACAAGCAGTACTTC.

The chain uses TRBV20-1 and TRBJ1-1; D remains ambiguous. Germline V gene lookup returns CDR1 DFQATT and CDR2 SNEGSKA (reference sequence). This CDR3 region has 10 residues. The ends were cut back, 7 bases at V and 5 bases at J, with 8 bases in the middle. The CDR3 nucleotides read TGCAGTGTAGTGGTGACTGAAGCTTTCTTT. Protein product: CSVVVTEAFF.

V and J are TRBV7-3 and TRBJ1-1, with 7 nucleotides matching TRBD1. Trimming cost V 5 bases and J 4 bases; bases outside gene matches: 4. From germline, CDR1 is SGHTA and CDR2 FQGTGA. CDR3 length equals 13 residues. CDR3 region: CASSTRQGTEAFF. CDR3 DNA: TGTGCCAGCAGCACCAGACAGGGCACTGAAGCTTTCTTT.

The CDR3 coding sequence is TGCAGCGTTCAAGGACAGGGCTACACTGAAGCTTTCTTT. This translates into CSVQGQGYTEAFF. The chain employs TRBV29-1 and TRBJ1-1; 8 positions match TRBD1. With 5 bases clipped from V and 3 bases from J, the junction kept 5 bases outside the gene matches. There are 13 residues in the CDR3. CDR1 is SQVTM and CDR2 is ANQGSEA in the germline V gene.

This chain links TRBV29-1 with TRBJ1-2; TRBD1 matches 8 bases. J lost 8 bases, V lost 5 bases, and 10 bases had no gene match. The CDR3 runs to 13 residues. Germline V gives CDR1 SQVTM, CDR2 ANQGSEA. The CDR3 region is CSVPPGQGRGYTF. CDR3 coding DNA: TGCAGCGTTCCGCCTGGACAGGGACGGGGCTACACCTTC.

This chain connects TRBV7-3 to TRBJ2-3; TRBD1 matches 7 bases. The germline V gene has CDR1 SGHTA and CDR2 FQGTGA. V shed 1 base and J 3 bases; nucleotides not matched to a gene: 4. CDR3 length: 15 residues. The CDR3 DNA sequence: TGTGCCAGCAGCTTAATGGGGACAGTTACAGATACGCAGTATTTT. It encodes CASSLMGTVTDTQYF.

A few counts support this clone. This chain joins TRBV19 and TRBJ2-1, with 11 bases that match TRBD2. The V gene's germline CDR1 is LNHDA and CDR2 SQIVND (reference sequence). The CDR3 totals 17 residues. V was pared by 1 base and J by 4 bases, with 6 bases of the junction left unmatched. CDR3 DNA: TGTGCCAGTAGTATAGGACTAGCGGGGTACTTATACAATGAGCAGTTCTTC. Residues: CASSIGLAGYLYNEQFF.

The chain employs TRBV14 and TRBJ2-4; 7 bases are shared with TRBD1. Germline loops: CDR1 SGHDN, CDR2 FVKESK. The ends lost 1 base at V and 6 bases at J; junction bases unmatched: 9. CDR3 length: 16 amino acids. CDR3: CASSQGTKGTVNIQYF. For the CDR3, the DNA is TGTGCCAGCAGCCAAGGAACAAAGGGGACAGTAAACATTCAGTACTTC.